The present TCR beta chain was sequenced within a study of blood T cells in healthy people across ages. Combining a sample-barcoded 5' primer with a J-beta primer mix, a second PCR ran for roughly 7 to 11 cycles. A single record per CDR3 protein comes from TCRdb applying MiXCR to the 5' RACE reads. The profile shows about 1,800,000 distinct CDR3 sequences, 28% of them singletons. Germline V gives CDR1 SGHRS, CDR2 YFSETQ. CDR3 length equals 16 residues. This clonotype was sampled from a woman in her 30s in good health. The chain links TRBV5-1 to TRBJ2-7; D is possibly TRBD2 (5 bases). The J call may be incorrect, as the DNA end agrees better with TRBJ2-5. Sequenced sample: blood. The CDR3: CASSLAWRREEETQYF. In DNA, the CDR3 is TGCGCCAGCAGCTTGGCCTGGAGGAGAGAGGAAGAGACCCAGTACTTC.